This T cell receptor beta chain stems from a study of CD8 T cells in ankylosing spondylitis. This clonotype was picked up many times. Its target is not known. MiXCR was run by TCRdb on the 5' RACE reads, yielding one entry per CDR3 protein. The table shows 200,000 or so distinct CDR3 sequences, with roughly 25% occurring only once. The study's findings and limits: Earlier studies detected some motif variants in reactive arthritis synovial fluid and blood.

V was trimmed by 5 bases and J by 1 base, leaving 7 bases between them. This CDR3 has 13 residues. Germline CDR1 and CDR2: SGHAT and FQNNGV. The chain employs TRBV11-2 and TRBJ2-3; D is perhaps TRBD1 or TRBD2 (5 bases each). The sequencing input was blood, either unsorted or a sorted T cell fraction (not recorded which). The TCR sequence derives from a male donor with ankylosing spondylitis or in good health (not recorded which). The chain's CDR3 is CASSRDGTDTQYF. CDR3 DNA: TGTGCCAGCAGCCGGGACGGCACAGATACGCAGTATTTT.